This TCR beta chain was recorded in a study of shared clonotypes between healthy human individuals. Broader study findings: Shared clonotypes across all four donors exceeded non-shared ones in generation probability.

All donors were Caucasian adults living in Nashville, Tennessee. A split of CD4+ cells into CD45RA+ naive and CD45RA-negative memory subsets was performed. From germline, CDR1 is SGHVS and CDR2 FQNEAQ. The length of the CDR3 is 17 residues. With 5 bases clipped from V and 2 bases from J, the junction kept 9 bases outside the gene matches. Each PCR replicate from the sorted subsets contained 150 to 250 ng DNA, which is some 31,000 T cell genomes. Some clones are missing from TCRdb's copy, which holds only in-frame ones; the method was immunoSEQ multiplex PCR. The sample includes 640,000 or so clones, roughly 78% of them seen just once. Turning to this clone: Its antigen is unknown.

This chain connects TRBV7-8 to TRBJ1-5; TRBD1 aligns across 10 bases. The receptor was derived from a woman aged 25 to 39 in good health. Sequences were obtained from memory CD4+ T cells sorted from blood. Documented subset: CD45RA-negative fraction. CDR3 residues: CASSTRPGQGGNQPQHF. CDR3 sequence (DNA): TGTGCCAGCAGCACCCGACCCGGACAGGGGGGCAATCAGCCCCAGCATTTT.